The source of this T cell receptor (beta chain) is a study of blood T cell repertoires in COVID-19. Background on the study: The United States, Italy and Spain supplied acute and convalescent COVID-19 samples. T cells, B-cell-depleted T cells, or PBMCs provided the cDNA or gDNA that served as material.

Original methodology: Reference gene primer amplification gave nucleated cell count estimates. Assay: immunoSEQ multiplex PCR; the TCRdb copy retains only in-frame clones and omits some. V, J and clone size are those of that table, while D and trimming were read from the DNA. The table lists roughly 250,000 clones, 70% to 75% of them singletons, with 2.5% to 4% in the top ten. This CDR3 spans 11 amino acids. Trimming stripped 3 bases from V and 4 bases from J, with 4 bases between. Germline CDR1 and CDR2: LGHDT and YNNKEL (reference sequence). The source is a woman at least 80 years old with acute or convalescent COVID-19. The gene calls are TRBV3-1 (or the pseudogene TRBV3-2) and TRBJ2-7; the D is unclear. Sequenced: peripheral blood. The CDR3 sequence: CASSHSYEQYF. In DNA form, the CDR3 reads TGTGCCAGCAGCCACTCTTACGAGCAGTACTTC.